This TCR beta chain originates from a study of blood T cells in healthy people across ages. V dropped 0 bases and J dropped 0 bases, with 8 bases sitting between them. Germline V gene sequence: CDR1 DFQATT, CDR2 SNEGSKA (reference sequence). This CDR3 has 14 residues. A second PCR, run for about 7 to 11 cycles, used a sample-barcoded 5' primer plus a J-beta primer mix. TCRdb processed the 5' RACE reads anew with MiXCR; each CDR3 protein has one entry. The sample consists of 1.5 million to 2 million distinct CDR3 sequences, around 40% of them appearing once. The V call is TRBV20-1, the J call TRBJ2-5; D gene ambiguous. The TCR sequence derives from a human donor in good health. Sequencing used blood. The CDR3 is CSARDANNQETQYF. The CDR3 DNA reads TGCAGTGCTAGAGACGCGAACAACCAAGAGACCCAGTACTTC.